The TCR beta chain described here comes from a study of cytomegalovirus exposure and HLA in healthy donors. General study points: About 87% or about 30% of the time was how often most TCR beta V segments were productive, according to an earlier analysis. TRBV6-2, TRBV6-3 and some other V segments were excluded as indistinguishable. Altogether, 150 to 200 TCR beta chains were recorded as cytomegalovirus-associated.

Germline CDR1 SGHTA, CDR2 FQGNSA. The CDR3 length is 19 residues. For this clone: Its antigen is still unknown.

13 Jbeta primers and 60 Vbeta primers were used for the PCR. The data were produced by immunoSEQ multiplex PCR, yet TCRdb's version contains in-frame clones alone and is incomplete. The sample lists about 150,000 clones, over 65% occurring once. The clonotype comes from a woman between 40 and 55 years old in good health and CMV-seronegative. The specimen sequenced was PBMCs. The chain employs TRBV7-2 and TRBJ2-5; 9 bases match TRBD2. The J call could be wrong; TRBJ2-7 is a better fit for the DNA end. The chain's CDR3 is CASSASGEASGDYFYEQYF. CDR3 coding DNA: TGTGCCAGCAGCGCATCAGGGGAAGCTAGCGGGGACTACTTCTACGAGCAGTACTTC.